This T cell receptor beta chain was sequenced during a study of CD8 T cells in Susac syndrome. Trimming took 2 bases from V and 8 from J, leaving 12 bases between them. This CDR3 spans 14 amino acids. Germline V gene data show CDR1 as MDHEN and CDR2 as SYDVKM. RNA was extracted with the RNeasy kit, and a quantity of about 0.45 to 1 ug was reverse transcribed using random hexamers. The authors amplified TCR beta CDR3 across 54 Vbeta and 13 Jbeta using immunoSEQ multiplex PCR. TCRdb reprocessed the immunoSEQ multiplex PCR reads with MiXCR, giving one entry per CDR3 protein. The table lists more than 75,000 distinct CDR3 sequences, about 93% of them singletons. The sample holds one count of this clonotype.

The clonotype originates from a human donor in good health. The gene calls are TRBV28 and TRBJ2-2; D remains unclear. The specimen was CD8+ T cells from PBMCs. The CDR3 sequence is CASSLGQESGELFF. The DNA for the CDR3 is TGTGCCAGCAGTTTAGGTCAGGAGTCAGGGGAGCTGTTTTTT.